This TCR beta chain emerged from a study of control samples from healthy donors and cancer patients. V lost 7 bases, J lost 2 bases, and 9 bases lay in between. In germline, CDR1 is MNHEY, CDR2 SVGAGI. This CDR3 is built from 12 residues. The repertoire was sequenced with immunoSEQ multiplex PCR; TCRdb's copy has only in-frame clones and lacks some. Of 98,000 or so clones in the sample, around 80% are singletons; the top ten hold roughly a tenth. This TCR came from a woman younger than 45 in good health. The chain carries TRBV6-5 and TRBJ2-7, with D uncertain. Input material: blood. CDR3 nucleotides: TGTGCCAGCATTCCAGGCCCCTACGAGCAGTACTTC. Translated, it gives CASIPGPYEQYF.